The source of this T cell receptor beta chain is a study of cytotoxic CD8 clonotypes in ibrutinib-treated CLL. Study information: Productive templates per sample averaged roughly 230,000; productive rearrangements, 80,000 to 95,000.

The table came from immunoSEQ multiplex PCR; TCRdb's copy has only in-frame clones and leaves some out. Of over 200,000 clones in the sample, just under 80% were seen once. The CDR3 length is 14 residues. Germline assignment: CDR1 GTSNPN and CDR2 SVGIG (reference sequence). The V gene lost 2 bases and the J gene lost 0 bases, with 7 bases spanning the gap. The sequence was collected from a human donor with chronic lymphocytic leukemia. The chain uses TRBV30 and TRBJ1-4; possibly TRBD1 for D (5 bases). Specimen: PBMCs, collected after 12 months of ibrutinib treatment. As DNA, the CDR3 is TGTGCCTGGAGTAGGACAACAACTAATGAAAAACTGTTTTTT. It codes for CAWSRTTTNEKLFF.